This T cell receptor (beta chain) was documented in a study of OX40 agonist ivuxolimab in advanced cancers. Study-wide results and limits: Among the lowest peripheral clonal expansion occurred in 0.1-3.0 mg/kg partial responders. Dose levels from 0.1 to 3.0 mg/kg saw CD4+ and CD8+ blood T cells expand clonally by week 6. There were, on average, more expanded clones in CD8+ T cells than in CD4+.

Produced via immunoSEQ multiplex PCR; TCRdb's table is partial and in-frame only. Found here are around 95,000 clones, about 89% of them singletons; the top ten hold about 0.15%. Regarding this clone: Antigen: not known.

Peripheral blood came from all dose cohorts at three timepoints. The CDR3 contains 16 residues. V gave up 8 bases and J gave up 9 bases; unmatched junction bases: 17. Germline lookup yields CDR1 SGHAT and CDR2 FQNNGV. The receptor was derived from an adult with an advanced solid tumor such as melanoma, head and neck, liver or kidney cancer. The sample here was CD4+ or CD8+ T cells sorted from blood, taken in a trial of the OX40 agonist ivuxolimab. The J gene is TRBJ2-2, the V gene TRBV11-2, with TRBD1 matching over 8 bases. The CDR3 nucleotides read TGTGCCAGCGCTTTTCGGGGACAGGCCCGTCTCAGGGAGCTGTTTTTT. Amino acid sequence: CASAFRGQARLRELFF. The complete variable domain, with remaining parts taken from reference TRBV11-2 and TRBJ2-2, reads EAGVAQSPRYKIIEKRQSVAFWCNPISGHATLYWYQQILGQGPKLLIQFQNNGVVDDSQLPKDRFSAERLKGVDSTLKIQPAKLEDSAVYLCASAFRGQARLRELFFGEGSRLTVL.